This passage covers 9 T cell receptor beta chains from one sample sequenced in a study of ipilimumab plus nivolumab after autologous stem cell transplantation. Using immunoSEQ multiplex PCR, the repertoire was profiled, and TCRdb retains in-frame clones only, with some absent. The sample contains over 10,000 clones, almost 70% of which appear only once. The material was PBMCs, obtained in a trial of ipilimumab plus nivolumab as post-transplant consolidation. These receptors were obtained from a male donor with diffuse large B-cell lymphoma.

Only a few counts were recorded for this clone. V gene TRBV25-1 combines with J gene TRBJ2-3, with a tentative D call TRBD2 (6 bases). The V gene's germline CDR1 is MGHDK and CDR2 SYGVNS. The V gene lost 5 bases and the J gene lost 9 bases, with 21 bases spanning the gap. This CDR3 region has 15 residues. The CDR3 bases are TGTGCCAGCAGTCGCCTTGCGGCGGGACGGGGGACGCAGTATTTT. It codes for CASSRLAAGRGTQYF.

The chain combines TRBV5-4 with TRBJ2-1; the D gene is possibly TRBD2 (6 bases). CDR3 length equals 15 residues. The germline V and J ends were trimmed by 3 bases and 7 bases, with 17 bases remaining between them. CDR1 and CDR2 (germline): SGHNT, YYREEE (reference sequence). This CDR3 reads CASSSKTRSTNEQFF. CDR3 DNA sequence: TGTGCCAGCAGCTCAAAGACTAGATCCACGAATGAGCAGTTCTTC.

The chain combines TRBV5-5 with TRBJ2-7; 8 nucleotides match TRBD1. J gave up 2 bases and V 4 bases, and 5 bases lay outside the gene matches. This CDR3 spans 14 amino acids. Germline CDR1 reads SGHKS; CDR2 reads YYEKEE (reference sequence). The CDR3 sequence is CASSDLDRAYEQYF. The CDR3 nucleotides are TGTGCCAGCAGCGACCTGGACAGGGCCTACGAGCAGTACTTC.

This clone was counted a few times. The V and J genes are TRBV4-1 and TRBJ1-1, with a weak D call TRBD1 (5 bases). Trimming shortened V by 1 base and J by 0 bases, and 6 bases separated the two germline ends. The CDR3 covers 14 residues. The V gene's germline CDR1 is MGHRA and CDR2 YSYEKL. The CDR3 sequence: CASSQVGLNTEAFF. CDR3 DNA: TGCGCCAGCAGCCAAGTGGGACTGAACACTGAAGCTTTCTTT.

The chain uses TRBV7-3 and TRBJ2-3; 9 bases map to TRBD2. The junction had 9 bases not matched to a gene; V was cut back by 5 bases and J by 0 bases. The CDR3 is 17 amino acids. Germline CDR1 and CDR2: SGHTA and FQGTGA. This CDR3 reads CASSTSGLATSTDTQYF. The CDR3 nucleotides read TGTGCCAGCAGCACATCAGGACTAGCGACTAGCACAGATACGCAGTATTTT.

The J gene is TRBJ2-2, the V gene TRBV15; tentatively, D is TRBD2 (6 bases). Germline V CDR1 and CDR2: LNHNV, YYDKDF (reference sequence). Trimming left V 7 bases short and J 3 bases short, with 9 bases between. The CDR3 extends over 13 amino acids. The CDR3, as DNA: TGTGCCACCACACGGGGGTACACCGGGGAGCTGTTTTTT. Its translation is CATTRGYTGELFF.

The chain couples TRBV2 to TRBJ1-1; 10 bases align to TRBD1. The CDR3 runs 13 residues. Trimming cost V 6 bases and J 4 bases; bases outside gene matches: 2. The germline V gene has CDR1 SNHLY and CDR2 FYNNEI. The CDR3 DNA reads TGTGCCAGCAGCTGGACAGGGGGCACTGAAGCTTTCTTT. This gives the protein CASSWTGGTEAFF.

The V call is TRBV7-3, the J call TRBJ2-1, with D unclear. Germline V CDR1 and CDR2: SGHTA, FQGTGA. The CDR3 runs 15 residues. Trimming cost V 2 bases and J 2 bases, with 10 bases left between them. The CDR3 region is CASSLEAGAYNEQFF. CDR3 coding DNA: TGTGCCAGCAGCTTAGAGGCCGGAGCCTACAATGAGCAGTTCTTC.

The chain carries TRBV5-6 and TRBJ1-1; no reliable D call. Trimming removed 3 bases from V and 3 bases from J, with 6 bases in between. CDR3 length: 12 residues. Per the germline V gene, CDR1 is SGHDT and CDR2 is YYEEEE. For the CDR3, the DNA is TGTGCCAGCAGCTGGAGTGACACTGAAGCTTTCTTT. Protein: CASSWSDTEAFF.